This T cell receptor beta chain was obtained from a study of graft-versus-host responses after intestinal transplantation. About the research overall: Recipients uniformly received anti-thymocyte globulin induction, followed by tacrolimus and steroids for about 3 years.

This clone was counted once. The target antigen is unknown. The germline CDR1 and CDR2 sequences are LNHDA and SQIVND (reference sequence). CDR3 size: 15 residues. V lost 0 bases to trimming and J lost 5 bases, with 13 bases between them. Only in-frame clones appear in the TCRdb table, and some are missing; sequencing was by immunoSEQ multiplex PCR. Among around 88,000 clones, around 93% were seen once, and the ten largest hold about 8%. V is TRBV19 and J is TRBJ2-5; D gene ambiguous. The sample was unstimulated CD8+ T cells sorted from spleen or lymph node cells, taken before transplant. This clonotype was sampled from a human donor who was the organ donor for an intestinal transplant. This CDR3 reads CASSIEYGRVETQYF. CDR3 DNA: TGTGCCAGTAGTATAGAGTACGGAAGAGTGGAGACCCAGTACTTC.